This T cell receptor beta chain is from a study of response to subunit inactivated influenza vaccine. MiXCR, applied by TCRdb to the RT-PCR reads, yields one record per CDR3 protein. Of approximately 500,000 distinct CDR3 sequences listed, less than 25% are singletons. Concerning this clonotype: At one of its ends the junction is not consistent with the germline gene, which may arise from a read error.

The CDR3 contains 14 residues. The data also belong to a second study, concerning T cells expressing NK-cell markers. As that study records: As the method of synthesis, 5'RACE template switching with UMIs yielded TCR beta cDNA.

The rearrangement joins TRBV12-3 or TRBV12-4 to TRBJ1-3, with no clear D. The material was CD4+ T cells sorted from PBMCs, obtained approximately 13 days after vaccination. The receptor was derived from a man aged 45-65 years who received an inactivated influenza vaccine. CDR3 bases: TGTGCCAGCAGTTTTAAGCGCTCTGGAAACACCGTATATTTT. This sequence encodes CASSFKRSGNTVYF.